This T cell receptor (beta chain) was sequenced in a study of blood T cell repertoires in COVID-19. Study as a whole: Whether acute or convalescent, the COVID-19 samples came from the United States, Italy and Spain.

V was pared by 4 bases and J by 5 bases, with 15 bases between. Germline V gene data show CDR1 as SGHDT and CDR2 as YYEEEE. This CDR3 is built from 14 residues. TCRdb's table, derived via immunoSEQ multiplex PCR, lists solely in-frame clones and lacks some. The table has 380,000 or so clones, about 90% seen once. This clone has a single count. The rearrangement joins TRBV5-6 to TRBJ2-5; D is perhaps TRBD1 (7 bases). Sequenced sample: peripheral blood. The TCR originated in a man in his forties with acute or convalescent COVID-19. The CDR3, as DNA: TGTGCCAGCAGCCCCCAGGGGGGTGTGGAGACCCAGTACTTC. It yields the protein CASSPQGGVETQYF.